Shown below are 12 T cell receptor beta chains from a single sample sequenced in a study of shared clonotypes between healthy human individuals (dated by TCRdb to about 2020). Library preparation employed the immunoSEQ multiplex PCR assay. Not all clones reach the TCRdb copy of this immuneACCESS table, which keeps in-frame sequences only. Checked studies attribute under half of the gap to unresolved V genes and leave the rest unexplained. This sample comprises about 2 million clones, about 95% of them detected only once. Around 0.13% of the sample belongs to the ten largest clones. Material: naive CD4+ T cells sorted from blood. What this sample's cell subset or site label stands for: CD45RA+ positively selected. Source of these receptors: a man between 18 and 35 years old in good health.

This rearrangement joins TRBV19 to TRBJ2-7; D not certain. Germline assignment: CDR1 LNHDA and CDR2 SQIVND (reference sequence). V lost 5 bases, J lost 6 bases, and 14 bases lay in between. This CDR3 has 13 amino acids. CDR3 nucleotides: TGTGCCAGTAGTCCCGGTGGTAGCCCCGAGCAGTACTTC. The encoded protein is CASSPGGSPEQYF.

The J gene is TRBJ1-5, the V gene TRBV28; D not resolved. In germline, CDR1 is MDHEN, CDR2 SYDVKM. V gave up 6 bases and J gave up 1 base, with 13 bases separating them. This CDR3 has 15 residues. CDR3 nucleotide sequence: TGTGCCAGCAGCCCCCCCGGGTTGAGCAATCAGCCCCAGCATTTT. Translating it yields CASSPPGLSNQPQHF.

This chain links TRBV5-1 with TRBJ2-7; tentatively, D is TRBD1 or TRBD2 (5 bases each). The V gene lost 0 bases and the J gene lost 7 bases, with 14 bases spanning the gap. Per the germline V gene, CDR1 is SGHRS and CDR2 is YFSETQ. This CDR3 has 14 residues. For the CDR3, the DNA is TGCGCCAGCAGCTTGGGACAGCCTACGGGGGAGCAGTACTTC. Its translation: CASSLGQPTGEQYF.

The chain recombines TRBV4-3 with TRBJ2-6, with D possibly being TRBD2 (6 bases). The germline V gene encodes CDR1 LGHNA and CDR2 YSLEER. The CDR3 extends over 18 amino acids. The ends were cut back, 3 bases at V and 0 bases at J, with 15 bases in the middle. The CDR3 bases are TGCGCCAGCAGCCAGGCGGGACCTCTAGTCTCTGGGGCCAACGTCCTGACTTTC. The encoded protein is CASSQAGPLVSGANVLTF.

The table lists this clone with a few counts. The CDR3 loop is CASGLGAYGYTF. Here the CDR3 DNA reads TGTGCTAGTGGTTTGGGAGCCTATGGCTACACCTTC. The V gene is TRBV12-5, the J gene TRBJ1-2, with unresolved D. Germline values: CDR1 LGHNT, CDR2 FRNRAP. This CDR3 has 12 residues. Trimming took off 1 base at V and 4 bases at J, with 4 bases between the two ends.

The V call is TRBV28, the J call TRBJ1-2; 7 bases line up with TRBD1. The V segment lost 6 bases and the J segment 7 bases; nucleotides outside the gene matches: 11. The V gene's germline CDR1 is MDHEN and CDR2 SYDVKM. The CDR3 covers 14 residues. CDR3 loop: CASSPPDRAGGYTF. As DNA, the CDR3 is TGTGCCAGCAGCCCTCCCGACAGGGCGGGTGGCTACACCTTC.

Only one count was recorded for this clone. The chain uses TRBV11-2 and TRBJ1-4; possibly TRBD1 for D (6 bases). Per germline, CDR1 SGHAT and CDR2 FQNNGV. The CDR3 loop spans 16 amino acids. V was trimmed by 4 bases and J by 11 bases, leaving 23 bases between them. In DNA form, the CDR3 reads TGTGCCAGCAGCTCATTGGGGGGGGCTGACTTTGGGAAACTGTTTTTT. This sequence encodes CASSSLGGADFGKLFF. Supplemented by reference TRBV11-2 and TRBJ1-4, the full variable domain reads EAGVAQSPRYKIIEKRQSVAFWCNPISGHATLYWYQQILGQGPKLLIQFQNNGVVDDSQLPKDRFSAERLKGVDSTLKIQPAKLEDSAVYLCASSSLGGADFGKLFFGSGTQLSVL.

The rearrangement joins TRBV30 to TRBJ1-1; TRBD1 agrees at 7 bases. Losses at the gene ends were 2 bases for V and 5 bases for J; bases not matched to a gene: 5. The CDR3 sequence is 13 residues long. Germline V gene data show CDR1 as GTSNPN and CDR2 as SVGIG (reference sequence). The CDR3 loop reads CAWSSYRGTEAFF. Here the CDR3 DNA reads TGTGCCTGGAGTTCGTACAGGGGTACTGAAGCTTTCTTT.

This clone came up once. This chain uses TRBV6-4 with TRBJ1-1, with D tentatively TRBD1 (6 bases). The CDR3 totals 18 residues. CDR1 and CDR2 from the germline V gene are MRHNA and SNTAGT. V was trimmed by 2 bases and J by 8 bases, leaving 27 bases between them. The CDR3: CASSDKSTGVNNDREAFF. CDR3 bases: TGTGCCAGCAGTGACAAATCGACAGGAGTTAACAATGATCGGGAAGCTTTCTTT.

The J gene is TRBJ2-1, the V gene TRBV28; 14 bases are shared with TRBD2. CDR3 length: 18 residues. The V gene's germline CDR1 is MDHEN and CDR2 SYDVKM. Trimming removed 5 bases from V and 6 bases from J; junction bases left unmatched: 12. CDR3 nucleotides: TGTGCCAGCAGTCCGGGACTAGCGGGGGACCCCGGGGCCAATGAGCAGTTCTTC. Protein sequence: CASSPGLAGDPGANEQFF.

This clone has just one count. The CDR3 spells CARDRPNSPLHF. The CDR3 DNA is TGTGCCAGAGACAGGCCGAATTCACCCCTCCACTTT. The V call is TRBV21-1, the J call TRBJ1-6; the table assigns TRBD1, which was not confirmed against the DNA. TRBV21-1 is recorded as a pseudogene. The CDR3 totals 12 residues.

The rearrangement uses TRBV30 and TRBJ2-4, with 7 bases that match TRBD2. Germline trimming cut 4 bases from V and 0 bases from J; bases unmatched to any gene: 9. Germline V lookup: CDR1 GTSNPN, CDR2 SVGIG (reference sequence). This CDR3 region has 16 residues. The DNA for the CDR3 is TGTGCCTGGACCTCCGGGACTACCCTAGCCAAAAACATTCAGTACTTC. This translates into CAWTSGTTLAKNIQYF.